The 23 T cell receptor beta chains presented below share a single source sample, sequenced in a study of T cell repertoires in cytomegalovirus infection. TCRdb reprocessed the reads via MiXCR and lists one record per CDR3 protein. The sample holds under 500,000 distinct CDR3 sequences, about 39% seen once. The antigens these receptors bind are not known. This material consisted of cultured PBMCs, taken from culture after CMV antigen stimulation. Every receptor here comes from a human donor in good health (CMV status not recorded). Some clones in this sample may be carry-over from other donors' samples.

The chain carries TRBV12-3 or TRBV12-4 and TRBJ2-1; D is ambiguous. The CDR3 sequence is 12 residues long. The V gene lost 3 bases and the J gene lost 8 bases, with 8 bases spanning the gap. CDR3 region: CASSFGSYEQFF. CDR3 nucleotides: TGTGCCAGCAGTTTTGGAAGTTATGAGCAGTTCTTC.

The chain employs TRBV15 and TRBJ2-3; a possible D gene is TRBD1 (5 bases). The CDR3 sequence is 15 residues long. Germline CDR1 reads LNHNV; CDR2 reads YYDKDF (reference sequence). Trimming pared 3 bases from V and 6 bases from J, leaving 16 bases between. CDR3 in amino acids: CATSSSGPSGDTQYF. CDR3 nucleotides: TGTGCCACCAGCAGTTCCGGGCCCTCAGGGGATACGCAGTATTTT.

This clonotype was found many times. For the CDR3, the DNA is TGTGCCAGCAGCTTAGAAGCGGACAGCTATCAGCCCCAGCATTTT. It encodes CASSLEADSYQPQHF. V is TRBV7-2 and J is TRBJ1-5; the D gene is possibly TRBD1 (6 bases). This CDR3 has 15 residues. V lost 1 base, J lost 5 bases, and 12 bases lay in between. In germline, CDR1 is SGHTA, CDR2 FQGNSA.

V gene TRBV12-3 or TRBV12-4 combines with J gene TRBJ2-1; TRBD2 matches 7 bases. CDR3 length: 11 residues. Trimming removed 4 bases from V and 13 bases from J; junction bases left unmatched: 4. CDR3 in amino acids: CASSYETSQFF. In nucleotides, the CDR3 is TGTGCCAGCAGTTATGAGACTAGCCAGTTCTTC.

J is TRBJ1-3 and V is TRBV28, with D maybe TRBD1 (5 bases). Between the trimmed V and J ends, which lost 8 bases and 0 bases, there was a span of 11 bases. The germline CDR1 and CDR2 sequences are MDHEN and SYDVKM. The CDR3 runs 14 residues. The CDR3 reads CASYQGSSGNTIYF. In DNA, the CDR3 is TGTGCCAGCTACCAGGGTAGCTCTGGAAACACCATATATTTT.

The V and J genes are TRBV20-1 and TRBJ2-3; no clear D gene. The CDR3 covers 13 residues. Germline CDR1 DFQATT, CDR2 SNEGSKA (reference sequence). The V end lost 1 base, the J end lost 2 bases, and 7 bases lay between the germline ends. CDR3 sequence (DNA): TGCAGTGCTAGAGGGGATAACACAGATACGCAGTATTTT. Amino acid sequence: CSARGDNTDTQYF.

The V and J genes are TRBV20-1 and TRBJ2-3; either TRBD1 or TRBD2 may fit D (5 bases each). Trimming shortened V by 6 bases and J by 6 bases, and 19 bases separated the two germline ends. Germline V gives CDR1 DFQATT, CDR2 SNEGSKA (reference sequence). CDR3 length: 14 residues. The CDR3 nucleotides read TGCAGTGCCGCCCCTGAGGGGTTCCAGGATACGCAGTATTTT. Translating it yields CSAAPEGFQDTQYF.

The table lists this clonotype with a count of one. Relative to the germline gene, one junction end is altered; a read error may explain this. CDR3: CASSHEQGITSTDTQYF. The CDR3 DNA follows: TGTGCCAGCAGCCATGAGCAGGGCATAACTAGCACAGATACGCAGTATTTT. The genes are TRBV4-1 and TRBJ2-3; a weak D match, TRBD1 (5 bases). The CDR3 covers 17 residues. Germline V gene lookup returns CDR1 MGHRA and CDR2 YSYEKL.

The rearrangement joins TRBV20-1 to TRBJ2-7; 11 bases are shared with TRBD2. Per germline, CDR1 DFQATT and CDR2 SNEGSKA (reference sequence). The CDR3 contains 16 residues. The junction had 9 bases not matched to a gene; V was cut back by 1 base and J by 4 bases. In DNA form, the CDR3 reads TGCAGTGCTAGAGCCCTCCTAGCGGGAGGTTCATACGAGCAGTACTTC. It is translated as CSARALLAGGSYEQYF.

The chain joins TRBV7-8 to TRBJ1-5; the D is unclear. CDR3 length: 15 residues. Germline V gene data show CDR1 as SGHVS and CDR2 as FQNEAQ. Trimming took off 0 bases at V and 6 bases at J, with 12 bases between the two ends. The CDR3 sequence: CASSLAKGRGQPQHF. The CDR3, as DNA: TGTGCCAGCAGCTTAGCTAAGGGAAGAGGTCAGCCCCAGCATTTT.

The rearrangement uses TRBV6-8 and TRBJ2-7; 10 bases are shared with TRBD2. Trimming removed 6 bases from V and 6 bases from J; junction bases left unmatched: 20. The germline gives CDR1 MNHGY, CDR2 SAAAGT. This CDR3 is 18 amino acids long. CDR3 nucleotides: TGTGCCAGCAGCCCCAGGATCTTAGCGGGAGGCCTGACCTCCGAGCAGTACTTC. Encoded protein: CASSPRILAGGLTSEQYF.

The chain recombines TRBV20-1 with TRBJ2-1, with 8 bases that match TRBD2. V lost 8 bases, J lost 7 bases, and 10 bases stayed unmatched. The CDR3 consists of 13 residues. CDR1 and CDR2 from the germline V gene are DFQATT and SNEGSKA (reference sequence). The CDR3 protein is CSTPEASGNEQFF. In DNA form, the CDR3 reads TGCAGTACCCCCGAGGCTAGCGGGAATGAGCAGTTCTTC.

This chain links TRBV6-6 with TRBJ1-5; tentatively, D is TRBD1 (6 bases). Trimming stripped 2 bases from V and 7 bases from J, with 12 bases between. Germline V CDR1 and CDR2: MNHNY, SVGAGI (reference sequence). The CDR3 is made up of 14 amino acids. DNA of the CDR3: TGTGCCAGCAGTTACGTTGGGGGGCCCCAGCCCCAGCATTTT. Its protein is CASSYVGGPQPQHF.

This clonotype appeared a single time. The gene calls are TRBV7-2 and TRBJ1-6; 8 bases agree with TRBD1. The CDR3 has 16 residues. Germline CDR1 SGHTA, CDR2 FQGNSA. V lost 6 bases to trimming and J lost 0 bases; unmatched junction nucleotides: 4. The CDR3 sequence: CASRGQAHSYNSPLHF. For the CDR3, the DNA is TGTGCCAGCAGGGGACAGGCCCACTCCTATAATTCACCCCTCCACTTT.

This clonotype came up a few times. The V and J genes are TRBV7-2 and TRBJ2-3; tentatively, D is TRBD1 (6 bases). CDR1 is SGHTA and CDR2 is FQGNSA in the germline V gene. V was shortened by 5 bases and J by 4 bases, with 28 bases between the two germline ends. The CDR3 is 19 residues long. CDR3 sequence reads: CASSPRHLRGPYSADTQYF. The CDR3 DNA is TGTGCCAGCAGCCCCAGGCATCTCAGGGGCCCCTATTCCGCAGATACGCAGTATTTT. Combining the CDR3 with reference TRBV7-2 and TRBJ2-3 gives the whole variable domain GAGVSQSPSNKVTEKGKDVELRCDPISGHTALYWYRQSLGQGLEFLIYFQGNSAPDKSGLPSDRFSAERTGGSVSTLTIQRTQQEDSAVYLCASSPRHLRGPYSADTQYFGPGTRLTVL.

This clonotype showed up just a few times. The chain employs TRBV12-3 or TRBV12-4 and TRBJ1-1, with D unresolved. Deletions cut 4 bases from V and 8 bases from J, with 11 bases between. This CDR3 comprises 12 residues. In DNA form, the CDR3 reads TGTGCCAGCAGTTGGAGCGCGGCGGAAGCTTTCTTT. Encoded protein: CASSWSAAEAFF.

The genes are TRBV24-1 and TRBJ2-7; 11 bases match TRBD1. CDR1 is KGHDR and CDR2 is SFDVKD in the germline V gene. Unmatched junction bases numbered 8, after V lost 0 bases and J lost 2 bases. This CDR3 has 18 amino acids. The CDR3 bases are TGTGCCACCAGTGATTTGGATTTAGGGACAGGGGGAACCTACGAGCAGTACTTC. It yields the protein CATSDLDLGTGGTYEQYF.

The chain joins TRBV20-1 to TRBJ2-5; D is uncertain. The CDR3 is made up of 13 amino acids. CDR1 is DFQATT and CDR2 is SNEGSKA in the germline V gene (reference sequence). V was shortened by 2 bases and J by 5 bases, with 12 bases between the two germline ends. CDR3 loop: CSARREIGETQYF. CDR3 sequence (DNA): TGCAGTGCTAGAAGAGAAATCGGCGAGACCCAGTACTTC.

This clonotype has more than one count but fewer than ten. The chain recombines TRBV7-2 with TRBJ2-2; D perhaps matches TRBD1 (6 bases). In germline, CDR1 is SGHTA, CDR2 FQGNSA. CDR3 length: 14 residues. Trimming pared 1 base from V and 6 bases from J, leaving 9 bases between. The CDR3 protein is CASSLVGQSGELFF. CDR3 sequence (DNA): TGTGCCAGCAGCTTAGTAGGACAGTCCGGGGAGCTGTTTTTT.

The rearrangement joins TRBV2 to TRBJ2-5, with D possibly TRBD2 on 7 matching bases. The V end was cut by 4 bases, the J end by 3 bases, with 15 bases between. This CDR3 is 15 amino acids long. The germline V gene has CDR1 SNHLY and CDR2 FYNNEI. The CDR3: CASSATLGGEETQYF. CDR3 coding DNA: TGTGCCAGCAGTGCTACGCTAGGGGGGGAAGAGACCCAGTACTTC.

V usage is TRBV2 and J usage is TRBJ2-1; D possibly corresponds to TRBD2 (5 bases). In germline, CDR1 is SNHLY, CDR2 FYNNEI. The CDR3 has 23 residues. Trimming pared 2 bases from V and 6 bases from J, leaving 38 bases between. This CDR3 is CASSERRNYSFSRAKGHGNEQFF. The CDR3 nucleotides read TGTGCCAGCAGTGAAAGGAGGAACTATTCTTTTTCACGGGCCAAGGGTCACGGCAATGAGCAGTTCTTC.

The gene calls are TRBV7-2 and TRBJ1-2; D is ambiguous. The CDR3 sequence is 16 residues long. Per the germline V gene, CDR1 is SGHTA and CDR2 is FQGNSA. With 4 bases removed from V and 2 bases from J, the gap between germline ends came to 17 bases. The CDR3 spells CASSYQGNSGNYGYTF. The DNA for the CDR3 is TGTGCCAGCAGCTACCAAGGGAACTCTGGAAACTATGGCTACACCTTC.

This clonotype occurred a few times. V is TRBV19 and J is TRBJ1-1; D is perhaps TRBD1 (5 bases). The V gene's germline CDR1 is LNHDA and CDR2 SQIVND (reference sequence). The V end was cut by 4 bases, the J end by 4 bases, with 13 bases between. This CDR3 is 14 amino acids long. The DNA of the CDR3 is TGTGCCAGTAGTAGGGACCCCCCAGGCACTGAAGCTTTCTTT. It encodes CASSRDPPGTEAFF. The full variable domain, in which reference TRBV19 and TRBJ1-1 provide the parts outside the CDR3, is DGGITQSPKYLFRKEGQNVTLSCEQNLNHDAMYWYRQDPGQGLRLIYYSQIVNDFQKGDIAEGYSVSREKKESFPLTVTSAQKNPTAFYLCASSRDPPGTEAFFGQGTRLTVV.